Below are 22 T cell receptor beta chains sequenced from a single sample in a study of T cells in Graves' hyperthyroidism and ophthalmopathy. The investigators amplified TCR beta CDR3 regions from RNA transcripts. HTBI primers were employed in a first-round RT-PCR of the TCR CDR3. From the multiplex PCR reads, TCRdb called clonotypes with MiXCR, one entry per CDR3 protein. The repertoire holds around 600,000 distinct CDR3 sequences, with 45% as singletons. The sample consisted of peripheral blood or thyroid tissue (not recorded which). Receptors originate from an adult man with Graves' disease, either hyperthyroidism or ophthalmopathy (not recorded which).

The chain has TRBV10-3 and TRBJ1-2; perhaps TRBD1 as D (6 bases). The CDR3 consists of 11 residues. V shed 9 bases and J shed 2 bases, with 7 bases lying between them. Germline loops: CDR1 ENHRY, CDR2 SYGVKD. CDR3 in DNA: TGTGCCATACAGGGAAACTATGGCTACACCTTC. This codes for CAIQGNYGYTF.

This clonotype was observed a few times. The CDR3 DNA follows: TGCAGCGCCCTTGCAAGTACCACCGAAGCTTTCTTT. Translation: CSALASTTEAFF. The J gene is TRBJ1-1, the V gene TRBV29-1; no clear D gene. Looked up from germline, CDR1 is SQVTM and CDR2 is ANQGSEA. V lost 7 bases and J 8 bases, leaving 17 bases between the germline ends. The CDR3 extends over 12 amino acids.

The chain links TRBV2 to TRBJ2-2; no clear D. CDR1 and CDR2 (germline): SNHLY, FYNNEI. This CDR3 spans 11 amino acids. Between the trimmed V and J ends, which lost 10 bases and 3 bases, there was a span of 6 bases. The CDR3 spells CANRHTGELFF. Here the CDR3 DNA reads TGTGCCAACAGACACACCGGGGAGCTGTTTTTT.

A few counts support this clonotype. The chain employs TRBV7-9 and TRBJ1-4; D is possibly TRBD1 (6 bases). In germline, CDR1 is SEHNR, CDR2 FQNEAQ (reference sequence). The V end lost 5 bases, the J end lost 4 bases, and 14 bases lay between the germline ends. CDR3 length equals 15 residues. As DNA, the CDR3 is TGTGCCAGCAGCCTACCGACAGGAATTAATGAAAAACTGTTTTTT. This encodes CASSLPTGINEKLFF. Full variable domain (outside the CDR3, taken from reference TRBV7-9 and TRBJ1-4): DTGVSQNPRHKITKRGQNVTFRCDPISEHNRLYWYRQTLGQGPEFLTYFQNEAQLEKSRLLSDRFSAERPKGSFSTLEIQRTEQGDSAMYLCASSLPTGINEKLFFGSGTQLSVL.

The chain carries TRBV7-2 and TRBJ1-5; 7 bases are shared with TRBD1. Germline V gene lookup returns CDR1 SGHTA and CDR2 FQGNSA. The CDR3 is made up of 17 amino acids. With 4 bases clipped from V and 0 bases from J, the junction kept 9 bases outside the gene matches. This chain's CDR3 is CASSSGTDFYSNQPQHF. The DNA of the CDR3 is TGTGCCAGCAGCTCAGGGACAGATTTCTATAGCAATCAGCCCCAGCATTTT.

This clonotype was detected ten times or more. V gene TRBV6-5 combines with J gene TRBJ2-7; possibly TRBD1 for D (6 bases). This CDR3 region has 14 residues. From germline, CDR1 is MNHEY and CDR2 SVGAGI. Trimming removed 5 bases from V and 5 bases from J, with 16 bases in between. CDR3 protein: CASSERTVTNEQYF. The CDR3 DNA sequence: TGTGCCAGCAGTGAGAGGACAGTTACCAACGAGCAGTACTTC.

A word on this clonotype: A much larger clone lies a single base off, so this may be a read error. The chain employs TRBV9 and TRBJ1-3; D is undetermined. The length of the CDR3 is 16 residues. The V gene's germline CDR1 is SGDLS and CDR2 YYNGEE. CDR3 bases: TGTGCCAGCAGCGTAGGCGGCAGGAGGTCTGGAAGCACCATATATTTT. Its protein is CASSVGGRRSGSTIYF.

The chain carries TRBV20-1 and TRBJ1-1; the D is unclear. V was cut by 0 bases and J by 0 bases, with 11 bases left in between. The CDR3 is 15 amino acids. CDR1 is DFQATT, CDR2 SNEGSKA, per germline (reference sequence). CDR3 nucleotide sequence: TGCAGTGCTAGAGATCCCAGGACCTTGAACACTGAAGCTTTCTTT. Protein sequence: CSARDPRTLNTEAFF.

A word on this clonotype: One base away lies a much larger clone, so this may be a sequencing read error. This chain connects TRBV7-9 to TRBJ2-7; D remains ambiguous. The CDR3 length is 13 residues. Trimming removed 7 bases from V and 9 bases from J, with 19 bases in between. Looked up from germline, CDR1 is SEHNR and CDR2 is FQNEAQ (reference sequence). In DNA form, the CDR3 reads TGTGCCAGCATGGCCTTCCATTCGCGCGGGCAGTACTTC. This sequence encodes CASMAFHSRGQYF.

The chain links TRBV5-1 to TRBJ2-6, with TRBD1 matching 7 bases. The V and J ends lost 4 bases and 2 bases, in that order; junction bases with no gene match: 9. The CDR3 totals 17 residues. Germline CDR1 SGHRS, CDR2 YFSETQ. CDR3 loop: CASSLLTQGTGANVLTF. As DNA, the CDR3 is TGCGCCAGCAGCCTCCTGACACAGGGGACTGGGGCCAACGTCCTGACTTTC.

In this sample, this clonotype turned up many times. As DNA, the CDR3 is TGTGCCAGCAGCTCCGGACAGGGTCGAAATCAGCCCCAGCATTTT. As protein: CASSSGQGRNQPQHF. The J gene is TRBJ1-5, the V gene TRBV7-2; 8 nucleotides align to TRBD1. V shed 4 bases and J 4 bases; nucleotides not matched to a gene: 6. This CDR3 region has 15 residues. CDR1 is SGHTA and CDR2 is FQGNSA in the germline V gene.

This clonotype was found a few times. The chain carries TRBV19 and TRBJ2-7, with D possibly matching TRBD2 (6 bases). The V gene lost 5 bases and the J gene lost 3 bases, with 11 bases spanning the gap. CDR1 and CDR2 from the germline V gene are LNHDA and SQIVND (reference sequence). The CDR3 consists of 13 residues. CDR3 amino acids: CASSAGTYYEQYF. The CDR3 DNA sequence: TGTGCCAGTAGTGCCGGGACTTACTACGAGCAGTACTTC.

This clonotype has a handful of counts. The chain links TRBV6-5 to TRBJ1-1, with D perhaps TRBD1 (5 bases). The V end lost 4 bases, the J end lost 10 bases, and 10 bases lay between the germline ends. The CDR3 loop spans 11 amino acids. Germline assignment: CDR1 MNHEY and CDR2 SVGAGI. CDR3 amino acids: CASSSDRGAFF. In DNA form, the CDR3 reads TGTGCCAGCAGTTCTGACAGAGGAGCTTTCTTT.

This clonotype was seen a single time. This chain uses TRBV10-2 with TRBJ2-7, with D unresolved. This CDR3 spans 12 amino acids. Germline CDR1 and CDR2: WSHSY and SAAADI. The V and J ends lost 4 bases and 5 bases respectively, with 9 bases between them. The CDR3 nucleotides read TGCGCCAGCAGTGGGAAGGCGAACGAGCAGTACTTC. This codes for CASSGKANEQYF.

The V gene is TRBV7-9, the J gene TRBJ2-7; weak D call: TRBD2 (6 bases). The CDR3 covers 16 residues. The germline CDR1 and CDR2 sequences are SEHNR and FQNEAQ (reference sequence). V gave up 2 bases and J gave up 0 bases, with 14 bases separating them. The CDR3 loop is CASSLWGSGSSYEQYF. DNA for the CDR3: TGTGCCAGCAGCTTATGGGGTAGCGGAAGCTCCTACGAGCAGTACTTC.

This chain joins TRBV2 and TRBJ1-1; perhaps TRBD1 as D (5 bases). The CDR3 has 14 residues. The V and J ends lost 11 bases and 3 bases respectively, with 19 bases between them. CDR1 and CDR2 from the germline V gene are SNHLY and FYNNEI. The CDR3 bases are TGTGCCGGAACGGGGCGGGGATCGGACACTGAAGCTTTCTTT. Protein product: CAGTGRGSDTEAFF.

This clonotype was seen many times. The CDR3 spells CSVGLRDRGLETQYF. CDR3 DNA sequence: TGCAGCGTTGGGCTCCGGGACAGGGGATTAGAGACCCAGTACTTC. The chain is built from TRBV29-1 and TRBJ2-5; TRBD1 agrees at 10 bases. Germline V lookup: CDR1 SQVTM, CDR2 ANQGSEA. The CDR3 totals 15 residues. Trimming cost V 4 bases and J 4 bases; bases outside gene matches: 9.

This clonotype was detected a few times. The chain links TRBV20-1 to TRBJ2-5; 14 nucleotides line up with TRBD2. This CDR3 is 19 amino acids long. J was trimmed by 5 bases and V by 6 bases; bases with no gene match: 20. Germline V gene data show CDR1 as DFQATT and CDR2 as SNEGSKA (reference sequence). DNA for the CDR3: TGCAGTGCGACTCGATCCGGGACTAGCGGGGGCCGCAGACTGGAGACCCAGTACTTC. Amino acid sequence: CSATRSGTSGGRRLETQYF.

The CDR3 coding sequence is TGCAGCGTTGAAGATCATACGGGTCTGGGTGAAAAACTGTTTTTT. Translated: CSVEDHTGLGEKLFF. V gene TRBV29-1 combines with J gene TRBJ1-4, with D uncertain. CDR1 and CDR2 (germline): SQVTM, ANQGSEA. The CDR3 is made up of 15 amino acids. V dropped 0 bases and J dropped 7 bases, with 15 bases sitting between them.

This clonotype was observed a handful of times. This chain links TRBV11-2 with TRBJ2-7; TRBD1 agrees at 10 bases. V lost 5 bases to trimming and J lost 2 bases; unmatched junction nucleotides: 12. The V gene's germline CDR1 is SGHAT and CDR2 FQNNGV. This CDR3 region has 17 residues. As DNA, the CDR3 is TGTGCCAGCAGCCACCTACCTGGACAGGGGGTGACCTACGAGCAGTACTTC. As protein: CASSHLPGQGVTYEQYF.

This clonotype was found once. The CDR3 spells CSANPGQGNSPLHF. In nucleotides, the CDR3 is TGCAGTGCCAACCCGGGACAGGGGAATTCACCCCTCCACTTT. The chain joins TRBV20-1 to TRBJ1-6; 10 bases align to TRBD1. The J segment lost 7 bases and the V segment lost 6 bases, leaving 6 bases of the junction unmatched. Germline CDR1 is DFQATT and CDR2 is SNEGSKA (reference sequence). The CDR3 is 14 residues long.

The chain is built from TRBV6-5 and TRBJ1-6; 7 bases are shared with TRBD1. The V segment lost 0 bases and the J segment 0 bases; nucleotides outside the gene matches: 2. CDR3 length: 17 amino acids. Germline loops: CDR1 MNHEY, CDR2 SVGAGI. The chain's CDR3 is CASSYSPGGSYNSPLHF. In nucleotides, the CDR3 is TGTGCCAGCAGTTACTCGCCAGGGGGCTCCTATAATTCACCCCTCCACTTT.